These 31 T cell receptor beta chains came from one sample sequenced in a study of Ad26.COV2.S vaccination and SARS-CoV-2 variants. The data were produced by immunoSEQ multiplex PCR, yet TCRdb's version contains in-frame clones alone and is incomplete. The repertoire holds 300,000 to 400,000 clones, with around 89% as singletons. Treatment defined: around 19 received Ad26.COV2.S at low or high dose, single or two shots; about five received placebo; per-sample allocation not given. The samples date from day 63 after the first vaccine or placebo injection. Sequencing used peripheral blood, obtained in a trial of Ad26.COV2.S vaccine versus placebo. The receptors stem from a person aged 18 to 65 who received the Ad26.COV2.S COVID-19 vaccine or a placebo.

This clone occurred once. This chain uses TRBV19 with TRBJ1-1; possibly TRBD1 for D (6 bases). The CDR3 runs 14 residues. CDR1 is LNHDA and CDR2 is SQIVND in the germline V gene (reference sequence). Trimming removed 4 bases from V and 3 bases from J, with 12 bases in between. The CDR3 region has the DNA TGTGCCAGTAGTACAGGGAGGGGGGACACTGAAGCTTTCTTT. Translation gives CASSTGRGDTEAFF.

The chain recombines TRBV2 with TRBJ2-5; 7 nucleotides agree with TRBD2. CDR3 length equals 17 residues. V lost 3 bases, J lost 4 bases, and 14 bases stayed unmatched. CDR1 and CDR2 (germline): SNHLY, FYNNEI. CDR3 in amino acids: CASSDLADQPWGETQYF. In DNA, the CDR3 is TGTGCCAGCAGTGACCTAGCGGACCAACCCTGGGGAGAGACCCAGTACTTC.

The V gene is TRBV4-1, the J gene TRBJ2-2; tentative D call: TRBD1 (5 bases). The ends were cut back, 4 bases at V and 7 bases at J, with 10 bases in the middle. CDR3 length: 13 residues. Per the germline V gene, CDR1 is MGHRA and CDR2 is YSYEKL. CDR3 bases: TGCGCCAGCAGCCTGGACATCCGCGGGGAGCTGTTTTTT. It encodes CASSLDIRGELFF.

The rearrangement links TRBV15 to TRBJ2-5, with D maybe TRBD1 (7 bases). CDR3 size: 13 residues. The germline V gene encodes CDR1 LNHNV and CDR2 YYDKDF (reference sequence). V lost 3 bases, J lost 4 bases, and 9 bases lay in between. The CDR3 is CATSSQGGETQYF. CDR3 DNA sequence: TGTGCCACCAGCAGTCAGGGGGGAGAGACCCAGTACTTC.

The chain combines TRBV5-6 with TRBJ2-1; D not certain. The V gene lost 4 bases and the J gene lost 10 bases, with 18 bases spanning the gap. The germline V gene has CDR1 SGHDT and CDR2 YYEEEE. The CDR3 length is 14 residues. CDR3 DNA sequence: TGTGCCAGCAGCATGGCCCCGGGTGGCAGCGAGCAGTTCTTC. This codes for CASSMAPGGSEQFF.

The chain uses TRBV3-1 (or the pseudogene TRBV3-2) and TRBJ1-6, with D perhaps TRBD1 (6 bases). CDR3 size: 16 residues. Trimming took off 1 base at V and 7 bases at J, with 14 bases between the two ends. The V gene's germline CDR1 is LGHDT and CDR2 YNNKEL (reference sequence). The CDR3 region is CASSQGNRVVNSPLHF. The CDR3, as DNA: TGTGCCAGCAGCCAAGGGAACAGGGTTGTAAATTCACCCCTCCACTTT.

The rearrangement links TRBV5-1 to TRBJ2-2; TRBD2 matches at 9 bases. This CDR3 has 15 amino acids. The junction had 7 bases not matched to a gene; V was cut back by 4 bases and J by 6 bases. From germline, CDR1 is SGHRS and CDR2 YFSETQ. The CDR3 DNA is TGCGCCAGCAGCGTCGGGACTAGCCTGTCCGGGGAGCTGTTTTTT. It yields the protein CASSVGTSLSGELFF.

CDR3 sequence reads: CSVRAGSTEAFF. The CDR3 DNA reads TGCAGCGTGAGAGCAGGGAGCACTGAAGCTTTCTTT. The chain recombines TRBV29-1 with TRBJ1-1; tentative D call: TRBD1 (5 bases). This CDR3 is 12 amino acids long. The ends were cut back, 6 bases at V and 4 bases at J, with 12 bases in the middle. The V gene's germline CDR1 is SQVTM and CDR2 ANQGSEA. The complete variable domain, with remaining parts taken from reference TRBV29-1 and TRBJ1-1, reads SAVISQKPSRDICQRGTSLTIQCQVDSQVTMMFWYRQQPGQSLTLIATANQGSEATYESGFVIDKFPISRPNLTFSTLTVSNMSPEDSSIYLCSVRAGSTEAFFGQGTRLTVV.

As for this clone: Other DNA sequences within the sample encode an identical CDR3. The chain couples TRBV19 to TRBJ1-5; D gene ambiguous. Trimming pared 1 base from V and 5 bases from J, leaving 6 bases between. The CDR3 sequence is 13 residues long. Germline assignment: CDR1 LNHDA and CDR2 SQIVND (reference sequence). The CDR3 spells CASSIGRDQPQHF. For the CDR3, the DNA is TGTGCCAGTAGTATAGGTAGAGATCAGCCCCAGCATTTT.

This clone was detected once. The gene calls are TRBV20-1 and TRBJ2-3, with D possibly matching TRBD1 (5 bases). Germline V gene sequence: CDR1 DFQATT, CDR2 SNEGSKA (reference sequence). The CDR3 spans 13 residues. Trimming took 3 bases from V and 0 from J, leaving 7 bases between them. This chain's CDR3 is CSASTGSTDTQYF. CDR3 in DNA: TGCAGTGCTAGTACAGGTAGCACAGATACGCAGTATTTT.

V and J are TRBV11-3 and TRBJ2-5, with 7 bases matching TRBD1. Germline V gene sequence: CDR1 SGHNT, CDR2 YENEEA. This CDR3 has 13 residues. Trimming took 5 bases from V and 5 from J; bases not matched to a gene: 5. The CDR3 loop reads CASSADREETQYF. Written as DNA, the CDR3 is TGTGCCAGCAGCGCTGACAGGGAGGAGACCCAGTACTTC.

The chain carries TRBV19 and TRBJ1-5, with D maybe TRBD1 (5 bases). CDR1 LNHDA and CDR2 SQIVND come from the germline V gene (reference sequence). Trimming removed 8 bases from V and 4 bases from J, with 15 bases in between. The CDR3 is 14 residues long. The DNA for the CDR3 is TGTGCCAGTCAACGTGGGGCAGGTAATCAGCCCCAGCATTTT. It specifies CASQRGAGNQPQHF.

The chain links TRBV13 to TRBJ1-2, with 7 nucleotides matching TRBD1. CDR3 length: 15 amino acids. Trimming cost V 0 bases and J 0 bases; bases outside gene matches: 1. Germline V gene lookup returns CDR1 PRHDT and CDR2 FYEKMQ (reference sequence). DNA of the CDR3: TGTGCCAGCAGCTTAGGGACAGGGACTAACTATGGCTACACCTTC. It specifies CASSLGTGTNYGYTF.

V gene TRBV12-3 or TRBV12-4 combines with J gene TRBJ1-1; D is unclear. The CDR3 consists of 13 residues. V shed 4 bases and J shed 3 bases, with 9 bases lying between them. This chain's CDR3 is CASSSGTHTEAFF. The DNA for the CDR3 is TGTGCCAGCAGTTCTGGCACGCACACTGAAGCTTTCTTT.

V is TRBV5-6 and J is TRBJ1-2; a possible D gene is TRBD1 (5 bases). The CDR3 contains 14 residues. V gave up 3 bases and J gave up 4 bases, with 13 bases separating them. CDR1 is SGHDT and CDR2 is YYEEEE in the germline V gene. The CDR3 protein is CASSSLPGRYGYTF. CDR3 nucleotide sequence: TGTGCCAGCAGCTCACTTCCAGGGCGCTATGGCTACACCTTC.

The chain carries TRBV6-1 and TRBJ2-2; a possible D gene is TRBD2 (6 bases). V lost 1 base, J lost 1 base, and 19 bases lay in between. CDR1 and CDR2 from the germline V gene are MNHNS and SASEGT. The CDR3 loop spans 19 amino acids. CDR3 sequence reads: CASSEGFKFGGMNTGELFF. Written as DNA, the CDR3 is TGTGCCAGCAGTGAAGGCTTTAAGTTCGGAGGGATGAACACCGGGGAGCTGTTTTTT.

CDR3 in DNA: TGTGCCAGCAAGGACGGACCTAACTATGGCTACACCTTC. It encodes CASKDGPNYGYTF. This rearrangement joins TRBV27 to TRBJ1-2, with D unresolved. V dropped 7 bases and J dropped 0 bases, with 9 bases sitting between them. Germline CDR1 is MNHEY and CDR2 is SMNVEV (reference sequence). The CDR3 sequence is 13 residues long.

The CDR3 DNA is TGCGCCAGCAGCTTGTATCGGGGGGATAATGAAAAACTGTTTTTT. This codes for CASSLYRGDNEKLFF. This chain connects TRBV5-1 to TRBJ1-4, with a possible D match to TRBD1 (5 bases). The CDR3 runs 15 residues. Germline values: CDR1 SGHRS, CDR2 YFSETQ. Trimming took 1 base from V and 4 from J, leaving 11 bases between them.

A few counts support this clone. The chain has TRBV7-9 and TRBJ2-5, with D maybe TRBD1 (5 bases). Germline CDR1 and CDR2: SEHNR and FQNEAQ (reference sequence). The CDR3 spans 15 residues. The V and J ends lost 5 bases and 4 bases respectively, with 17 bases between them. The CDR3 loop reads CASSLERAGSETQYF. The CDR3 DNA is TGTGCCAGCAGCCTCGAAAGAGCAGGGTCAGAGACCCAGTACTTC. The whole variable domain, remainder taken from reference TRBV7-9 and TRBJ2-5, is DTGVSQNPRHKITKRGQNVTFRCDPISEHNRLYWYRQTLGQGPEFLTYFQNEAQLEKSRLLSDRFSAERPKGSFSTLEIQRTEQGDSAMYLCASSLERAGSETQYFGPGTRLLVL.

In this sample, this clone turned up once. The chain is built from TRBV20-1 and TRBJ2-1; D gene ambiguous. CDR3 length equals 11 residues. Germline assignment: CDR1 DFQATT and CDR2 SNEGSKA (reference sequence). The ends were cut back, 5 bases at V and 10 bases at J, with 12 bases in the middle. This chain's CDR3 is CSAGPGREQFF. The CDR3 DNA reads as TGCAGTGCTGGGCCTGGTCGGGAGCAGTTCTTC.

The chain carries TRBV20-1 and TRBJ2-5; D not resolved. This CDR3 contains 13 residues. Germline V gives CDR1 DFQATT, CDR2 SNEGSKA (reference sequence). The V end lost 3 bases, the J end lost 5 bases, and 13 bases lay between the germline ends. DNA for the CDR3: TGCAGTGCTAGTTCCGGAGCTATGGAGACCCAGTACTTC. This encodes CSASSGAMETQYF.

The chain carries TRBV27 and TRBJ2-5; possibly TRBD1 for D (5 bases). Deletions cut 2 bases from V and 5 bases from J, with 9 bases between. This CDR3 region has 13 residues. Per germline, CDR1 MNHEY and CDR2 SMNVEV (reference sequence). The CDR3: CASSLQGRETQYF. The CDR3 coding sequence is TGTGCCAGCAGTTTACAGGGCAGGGAGACCCAGTACTTC.

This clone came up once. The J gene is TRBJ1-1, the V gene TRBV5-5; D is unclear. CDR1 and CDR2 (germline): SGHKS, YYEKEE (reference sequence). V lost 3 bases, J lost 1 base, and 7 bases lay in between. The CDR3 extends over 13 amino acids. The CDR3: CASSSNTNTEAFF. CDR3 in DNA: TGTGCCAGCAGCTCTAACACGAACACTGAAGCTTTCTTT.

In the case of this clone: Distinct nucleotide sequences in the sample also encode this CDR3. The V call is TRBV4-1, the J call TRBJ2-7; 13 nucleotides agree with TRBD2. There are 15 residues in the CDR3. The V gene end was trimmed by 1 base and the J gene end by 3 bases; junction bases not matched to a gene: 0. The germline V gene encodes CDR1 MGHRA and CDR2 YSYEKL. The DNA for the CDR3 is TGCGCCAGCAGCCAAGGACTAGCGGGAGGCTACGAGCAGTACTTC. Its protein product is CASSQGLAGGYEQYF.

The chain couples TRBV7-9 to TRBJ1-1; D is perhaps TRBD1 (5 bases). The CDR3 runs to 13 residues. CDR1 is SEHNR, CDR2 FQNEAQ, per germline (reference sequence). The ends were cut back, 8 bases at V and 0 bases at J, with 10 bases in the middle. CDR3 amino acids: CASGMTVNTEAFF. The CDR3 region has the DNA TGTGCCAGCGGGATGACAGTGAACACTGAAGCTTTCTTT.

The CDR3 coding sequence is TGTGCCAGCAGCCACCTGACTAGCGGGAGCTACGAGCAGTACTTC. Its translation: CASSHLTSGSYEQYF. The chain carries TRBV3-1 (or the pseudogene TRBV3-2) and TRBJ2-7; TRBD2 matches 12 bases. Germline CDR1 and CDR2: LGHDT and YNNKEL (reference sequence). The CDR3 extends over 15 amino acids. Trimming at V came to 3 bases and at J to 3 bases, leaving 3 bases not matched to a gene.

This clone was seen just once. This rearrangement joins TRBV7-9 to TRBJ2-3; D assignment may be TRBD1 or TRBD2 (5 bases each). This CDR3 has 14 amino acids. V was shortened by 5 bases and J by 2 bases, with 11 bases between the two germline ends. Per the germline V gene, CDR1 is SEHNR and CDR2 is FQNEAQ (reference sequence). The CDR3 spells CASSTGLSTDTQYF. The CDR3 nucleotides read TGTGCCAGCAGCACGGGGCTCTCCACAGATACGCAGTATTTT.

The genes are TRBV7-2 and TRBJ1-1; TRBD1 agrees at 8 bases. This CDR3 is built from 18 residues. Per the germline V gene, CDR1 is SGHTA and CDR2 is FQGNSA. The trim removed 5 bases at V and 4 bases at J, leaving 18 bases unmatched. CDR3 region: CASSRRGGQVVAGTEAFF. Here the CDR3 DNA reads TGTGCCAGCAGCCGCCGAGGGGGACAGGTCGTTGCGGGCACTGAAGCTTTCTTT.

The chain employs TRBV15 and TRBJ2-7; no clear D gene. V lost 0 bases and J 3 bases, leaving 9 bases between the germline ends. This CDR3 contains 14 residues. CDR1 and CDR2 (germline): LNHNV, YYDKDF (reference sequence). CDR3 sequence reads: CATSRDTELYEQYF. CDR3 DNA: TGTGCCACCAGCAGAGATACGGAACTCTACGAGCAGTACTTC.

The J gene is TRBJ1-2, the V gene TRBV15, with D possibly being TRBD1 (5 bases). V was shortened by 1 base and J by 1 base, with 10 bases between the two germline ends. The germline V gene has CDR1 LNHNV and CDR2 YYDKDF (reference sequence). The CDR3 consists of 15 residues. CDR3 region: CATSRAGTFNYGYTF. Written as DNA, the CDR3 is TGTGCCACCAGCAGAGCCGGGACCTTTAACTATGGCTACACCTTC.

The CDR3, as DNA: TGTGCCAGCAGTCCCGGGACAGGGTCCTACGAGCAGTACTTC. The encoded protein is CASSPGTGSYEQYF. The V call is TRBV2, the J call TRBJ2-7; 9 bases agree with TRBD1. The J segment lost 1 base and the V segment lost 5 bases, leaving 3 bases of the junction unmatched. The CDR3 sequence is 14 residues long. The germline gives CDR1 SNHLY, CDR2 FYNNEI. Using reference TRBV2 and TRBJ2-7 for the parts outside the CDR3, the full variable domain is EPEVTQTPSHQVTQMGQEVILRCVPISNHLYFYWYRQILGQKVEFLVSFYNNEISEKSEIFDDQFSVERPDGSNFTLKIRSTKLEDSAMYFCASSPGTGSYEQYFGPGTRLTVT.